The T cell receptor (beta chain) under discussion was sequenced for a study of control samples from healthy donors and cancer patients. Clones were sequenced by immunoSEQ multiplex PCR, and TCRdb holds only the in-frame ones, with some missing. The table includes 75,000 to 80,000 clones, about nine tenths detected once. The source material was PBMCs. This clonotype was sampled from a woman between 45 and 65 years old with colorectal cancer.

CDR3 DNA sequence: TGTGCCACCAGTGATTTCGGGAGCAACGTGGATACGCAGTATTTT. This encodes CATSDFGSNVDTQYF. This chain uses TRBV24-1 with TRBJ2-3; tentative D call: TRBD2 (6 bases). Germline lookup yields CDR1 KGHDR and CDR2 SFDVKD. The length of the CDR3 is 15 residues. Trimming removed 1 base at V and 6 bases at J, with 13 bases between.